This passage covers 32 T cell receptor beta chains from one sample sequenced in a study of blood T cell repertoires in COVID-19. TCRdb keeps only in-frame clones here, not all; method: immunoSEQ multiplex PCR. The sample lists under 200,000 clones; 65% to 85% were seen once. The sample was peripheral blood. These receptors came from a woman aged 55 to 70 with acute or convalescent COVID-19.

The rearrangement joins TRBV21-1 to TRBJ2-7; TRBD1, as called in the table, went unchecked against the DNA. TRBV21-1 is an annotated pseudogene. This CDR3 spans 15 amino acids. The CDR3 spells CASSKGLGRGYEQYF. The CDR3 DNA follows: TGTGCCAGCAGCAAAGGTCTAGGCAGGGGCTACGAGCAGTACTTC.

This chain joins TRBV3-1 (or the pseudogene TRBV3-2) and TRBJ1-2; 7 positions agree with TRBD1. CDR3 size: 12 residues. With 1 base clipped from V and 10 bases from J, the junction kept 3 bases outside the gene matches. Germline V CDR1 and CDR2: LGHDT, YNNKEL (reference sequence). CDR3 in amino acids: CASSQGQGSYTF. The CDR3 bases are TGTGCCAGCAGCCAAGGACAGGGATCCTACACCTTC.

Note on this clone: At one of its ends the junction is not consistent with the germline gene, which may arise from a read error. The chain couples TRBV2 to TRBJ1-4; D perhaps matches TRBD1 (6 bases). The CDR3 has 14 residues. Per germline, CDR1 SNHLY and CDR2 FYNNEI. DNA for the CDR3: TGTGCAAGCAAGGGGGACGGAGGTAATGAAAAACTGTTTTTT. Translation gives CASKGDGGNEKLFF.

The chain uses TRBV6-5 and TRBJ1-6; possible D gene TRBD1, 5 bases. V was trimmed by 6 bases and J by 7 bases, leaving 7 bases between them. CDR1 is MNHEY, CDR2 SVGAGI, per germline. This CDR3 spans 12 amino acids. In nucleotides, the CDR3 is TGTGCCAGCAGGGACACAAATTCACCCCTCCACTTT. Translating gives CASRDTNSPLHF.

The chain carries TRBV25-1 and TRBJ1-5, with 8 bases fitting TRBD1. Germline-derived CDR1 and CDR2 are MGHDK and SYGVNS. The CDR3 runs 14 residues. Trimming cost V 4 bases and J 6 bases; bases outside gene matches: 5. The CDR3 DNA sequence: TGTGCCAGCAGTGGACAGGGGAATGGTCAGCCCCAGCATTTT. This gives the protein CASSGQGNGQPQHF.

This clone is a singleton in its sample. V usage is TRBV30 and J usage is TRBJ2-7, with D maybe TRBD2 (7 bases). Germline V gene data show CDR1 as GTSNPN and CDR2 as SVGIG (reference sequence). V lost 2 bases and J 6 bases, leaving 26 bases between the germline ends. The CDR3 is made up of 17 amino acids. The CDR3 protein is CAWSRPSGRGIRSEQYF. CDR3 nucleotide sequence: TGTGCCTGGAGTCGCCCCTCGGGGAGGGGGATTCGGTCCGAGCAGTACTTC. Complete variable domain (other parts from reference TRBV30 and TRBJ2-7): SQTIHQWPATLVQPVGSPLSLECTVEGTSNPNLYWYRQAAGRGLQLLFYSVGIGQISSEVPQNLSASRPQDRQFILSSKKLLLSDSGFYLCAWSRPSGRGIRSEQYFGPGTRLTVT.

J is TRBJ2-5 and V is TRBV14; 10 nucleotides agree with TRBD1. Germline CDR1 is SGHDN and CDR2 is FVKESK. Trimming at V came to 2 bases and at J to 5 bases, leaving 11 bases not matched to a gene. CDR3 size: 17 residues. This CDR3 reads CASSQPPGTGVRETQYF. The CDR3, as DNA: TGTGCCAGCAGCCAACCTCCCGGGACAGGGGTGAGGGAGACCCAGTACTTC.

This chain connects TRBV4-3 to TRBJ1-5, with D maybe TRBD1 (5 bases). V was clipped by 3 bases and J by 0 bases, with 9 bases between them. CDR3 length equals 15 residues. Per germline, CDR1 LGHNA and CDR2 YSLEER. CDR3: CASSQSGYSNQPQHF. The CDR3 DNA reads TGCGCCAGCAGCCAGTCAGGGTATAGCAATCAGCCCCAGCATTTT.

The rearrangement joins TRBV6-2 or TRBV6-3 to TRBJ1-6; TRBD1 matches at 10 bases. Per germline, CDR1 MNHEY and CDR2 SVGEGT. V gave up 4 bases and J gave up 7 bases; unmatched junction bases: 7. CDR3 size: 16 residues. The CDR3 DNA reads TGTGCCAGCAGTTCAGGGACAGGGGAGAAGAATTCACCCCTCCACTTT. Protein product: CASSSGTGEKNSPLHF.

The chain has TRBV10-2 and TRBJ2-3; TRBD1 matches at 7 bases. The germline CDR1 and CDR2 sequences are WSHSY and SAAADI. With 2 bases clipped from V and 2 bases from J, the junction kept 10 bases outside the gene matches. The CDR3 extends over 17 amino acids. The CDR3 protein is CASSEIRGLGLTDTQYF. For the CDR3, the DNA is TGCGCCAGCAGTGAGATAAGGGGGCTGGGTCTCACAGATACGCAGTATTTT.

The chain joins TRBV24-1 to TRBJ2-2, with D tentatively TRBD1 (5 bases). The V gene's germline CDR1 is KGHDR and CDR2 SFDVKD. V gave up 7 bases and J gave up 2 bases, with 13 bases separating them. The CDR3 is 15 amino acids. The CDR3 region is CATSTTTGNTGELFF. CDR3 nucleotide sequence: TGTGCCACCAGCACAACTACAGGAAACACCGGGGAGCTGTTTTTT.

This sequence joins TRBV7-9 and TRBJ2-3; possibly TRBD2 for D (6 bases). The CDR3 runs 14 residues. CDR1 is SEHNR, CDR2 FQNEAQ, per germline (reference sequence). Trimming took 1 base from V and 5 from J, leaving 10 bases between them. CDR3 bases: TGTGCCAGCAGCTTAGTTCCGGGGGTAGATACGCAGTATTTT. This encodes CASSLVPGVDTQYF.

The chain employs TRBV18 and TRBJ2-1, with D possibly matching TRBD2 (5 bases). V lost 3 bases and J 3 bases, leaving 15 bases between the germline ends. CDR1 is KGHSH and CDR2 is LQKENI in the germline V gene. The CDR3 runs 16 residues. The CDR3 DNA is TGTGCCAGCTCACCTTATGAGGGCCCCCACTACAATGAGCAGTTCTTC. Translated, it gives CASSPYEGPHYNEQFF.

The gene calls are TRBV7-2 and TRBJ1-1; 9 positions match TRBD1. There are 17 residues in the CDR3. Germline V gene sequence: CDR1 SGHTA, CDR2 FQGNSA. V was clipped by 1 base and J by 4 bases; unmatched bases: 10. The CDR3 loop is CASSLDPPDRGTTEAFF. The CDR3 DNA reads TGTGCCAGCAGCTTAGACCCCCCAGACAGGGGGACCACTGAAGCTTTCTTT.

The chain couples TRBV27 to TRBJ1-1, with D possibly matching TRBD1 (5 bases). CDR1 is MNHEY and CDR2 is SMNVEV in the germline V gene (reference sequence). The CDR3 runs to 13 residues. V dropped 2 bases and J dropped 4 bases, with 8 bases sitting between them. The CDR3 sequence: CASSLSRATEAFF. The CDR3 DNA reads TGTGCCAGCAGTTTAAGCAGGGCCACTGAAGCTTTCTTT.

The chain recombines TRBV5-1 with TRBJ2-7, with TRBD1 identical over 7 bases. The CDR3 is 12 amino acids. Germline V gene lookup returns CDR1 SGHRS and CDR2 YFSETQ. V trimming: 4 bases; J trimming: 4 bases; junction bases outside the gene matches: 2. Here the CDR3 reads CASSIQGYEQYF. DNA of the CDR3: TGCGCCAGCAGCATACAGGGGTACGAGCAGTACTTC. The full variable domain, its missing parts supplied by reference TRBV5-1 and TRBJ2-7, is KAGVTQTPRYLIKTRGQQVTLSCSPISGHRSVSWYQQTPGQGLQFLFEYFSETQRNKGNFPGRFSGRQFSNSRSEMNVSTLELGDSALYLCASSIQGYEQYFGPGTRLTVT.

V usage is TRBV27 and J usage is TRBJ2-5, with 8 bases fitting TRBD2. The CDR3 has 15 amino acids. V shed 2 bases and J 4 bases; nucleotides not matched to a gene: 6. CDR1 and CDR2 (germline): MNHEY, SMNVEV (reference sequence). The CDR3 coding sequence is TGTGCCAGCAGTTTAGGGGGCGCGGGGGGAGAGACCCAGTACTTC. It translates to CASSLGGAGGETQYF.

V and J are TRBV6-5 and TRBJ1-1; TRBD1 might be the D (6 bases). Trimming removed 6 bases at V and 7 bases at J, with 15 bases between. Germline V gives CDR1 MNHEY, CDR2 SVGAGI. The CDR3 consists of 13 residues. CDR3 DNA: TGTGCCAGCAGCGTTAGGACAGATATTGAAGCTTTCTTT. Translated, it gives CASSVRTDIEAFF.

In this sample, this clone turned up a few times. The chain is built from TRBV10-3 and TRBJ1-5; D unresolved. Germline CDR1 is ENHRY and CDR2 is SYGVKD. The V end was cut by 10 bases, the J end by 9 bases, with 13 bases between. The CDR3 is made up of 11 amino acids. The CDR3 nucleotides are TGTGCCACGGGAAAGGAGGGGCCCCAGCATTTT. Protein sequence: CATGKEGPQHF.

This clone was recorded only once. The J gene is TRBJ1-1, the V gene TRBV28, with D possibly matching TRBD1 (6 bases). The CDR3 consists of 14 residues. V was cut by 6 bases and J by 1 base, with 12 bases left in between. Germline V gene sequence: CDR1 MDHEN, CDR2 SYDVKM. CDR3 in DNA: TGTGCCAGCAGGGGCCAGGGGAGGAACACTGAAGCTTTCTTT. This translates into CASRGQGRNTEAFF.

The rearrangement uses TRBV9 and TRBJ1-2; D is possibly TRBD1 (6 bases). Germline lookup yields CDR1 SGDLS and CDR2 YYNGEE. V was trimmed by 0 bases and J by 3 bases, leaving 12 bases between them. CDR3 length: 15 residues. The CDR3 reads CASSVARGGHYGYTF. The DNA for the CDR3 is TGTGCCAGCAGCGTAGCTCGAGGGGGACACTATGGCTACACCTTC.

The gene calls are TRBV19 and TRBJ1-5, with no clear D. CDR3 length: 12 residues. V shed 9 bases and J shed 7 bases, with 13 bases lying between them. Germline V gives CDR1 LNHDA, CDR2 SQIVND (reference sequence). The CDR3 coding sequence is TGTGCCAGCCGCCAGGAGGTACAGCCCCAGCATTTT. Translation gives CASRQEVQPQHF. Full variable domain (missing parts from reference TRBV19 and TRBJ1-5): DGGITQSPKYLFRKEGQNVTLSCEQNLNHDAMYWYRQDPGQGLRLIYYSQIVNDFQKGDIAEGYSVSREKKESFPLTVTSAQKNPTAFYLCASRQEVQPQHFGDGTRLSIL.

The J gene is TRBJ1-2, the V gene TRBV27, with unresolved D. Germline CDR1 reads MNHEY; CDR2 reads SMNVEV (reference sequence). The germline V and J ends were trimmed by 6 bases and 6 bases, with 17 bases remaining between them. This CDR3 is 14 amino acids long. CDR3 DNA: TGTGCCAGCAGACCCGCCGACGGGTCCCATGGCTACACCTTC. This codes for CASRPADGSHGYTF.

The chain's CDR3 is CASTRAGRTGELFF. The CDR3 DNA reads as TGTGCCAGCACGAGGGCAGGCCGCACCGGGGAGCTGTTTTTT. The chain carries TRBV28 and TRBJ2-2; weak D call: TRBD2 (5 bases). The CDR3 covers 14 residues. The germline V gene encodes CDR1 MDHEN and CDR2 SYDVKM. The V end was cut by 7 bases, the J end by 4 bases, with 13 bases between. The variable domain in full, with the rest retrieved from reference TRBV28 and TRBJ2-2, is DVKVTQSSRYLVKRTGEKVFLECVQDMDHENMFWYRQDPGLGLRLIYFSYDVKMKEKGDIPEGYSVSREKKERFSLILESASTNQTSMYLCASTRAGRTGELFFGEGSRLTVL.

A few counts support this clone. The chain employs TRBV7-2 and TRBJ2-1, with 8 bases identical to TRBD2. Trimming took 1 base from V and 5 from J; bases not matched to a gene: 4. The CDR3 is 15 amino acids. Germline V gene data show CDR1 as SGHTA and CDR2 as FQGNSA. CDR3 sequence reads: CASSLGGGSNNEQFF. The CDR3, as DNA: TGTGCCAGCAGCTTAGGCGGGGGGAGCAACAATGAGCAGTTCTTC.

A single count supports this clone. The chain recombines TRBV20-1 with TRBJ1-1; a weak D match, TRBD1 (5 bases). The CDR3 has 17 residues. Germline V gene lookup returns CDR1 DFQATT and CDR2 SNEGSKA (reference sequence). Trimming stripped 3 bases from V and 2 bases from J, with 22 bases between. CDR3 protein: CSASLQFFATANTEAFF. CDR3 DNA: TGCAGTGCTAGTCTCCAATTCTTCGCGACAGCTAACACTGAAGCTTTCTTT.

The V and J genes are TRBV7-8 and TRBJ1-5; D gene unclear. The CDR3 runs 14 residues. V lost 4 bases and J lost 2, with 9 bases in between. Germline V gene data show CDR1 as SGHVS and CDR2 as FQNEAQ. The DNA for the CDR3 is TGTGCCAGCAGCTGGCACAGCCGCAATCAGCCCCAGCATTTT. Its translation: CASSWHSRNQPQHF. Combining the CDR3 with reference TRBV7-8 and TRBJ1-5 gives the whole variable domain GAGVSQSPRYKVAKRGQDVALRCDPISGHVSLFWYQQALGQGPEFLTYFQNEAQLDKSGLPSDRFFAERPEGSVSTLKIQRTQQEDSAVYLCASSWHSRNQPQHFGDGTRLSIL.

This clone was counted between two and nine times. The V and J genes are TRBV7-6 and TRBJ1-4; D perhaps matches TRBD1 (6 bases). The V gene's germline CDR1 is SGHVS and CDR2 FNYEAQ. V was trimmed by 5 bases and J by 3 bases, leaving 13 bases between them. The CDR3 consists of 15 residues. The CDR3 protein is CASSPTGRPNEKLFF. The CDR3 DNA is TGTGCCAGCAGCCCCACAGGGCGGCCTAATGAAAAACTGTTTTTT.

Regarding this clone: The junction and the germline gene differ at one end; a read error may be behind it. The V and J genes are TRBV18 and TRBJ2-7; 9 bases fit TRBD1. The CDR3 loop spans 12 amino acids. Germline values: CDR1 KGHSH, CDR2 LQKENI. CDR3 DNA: TGTGCCAGCTCACCAAACCGGGACAGGGTTTTCTTC. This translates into CASSPNRDRVFF.

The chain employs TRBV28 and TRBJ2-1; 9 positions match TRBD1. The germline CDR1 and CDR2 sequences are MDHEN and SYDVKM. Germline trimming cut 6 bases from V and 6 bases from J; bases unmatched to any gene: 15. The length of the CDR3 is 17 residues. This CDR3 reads CASSPPHRGPRSNEQFF. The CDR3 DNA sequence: TGTGCCAGCAGCCCCCCCCACAGGGGGCCTCGAAGCAATGAGCAGTTCTTC.

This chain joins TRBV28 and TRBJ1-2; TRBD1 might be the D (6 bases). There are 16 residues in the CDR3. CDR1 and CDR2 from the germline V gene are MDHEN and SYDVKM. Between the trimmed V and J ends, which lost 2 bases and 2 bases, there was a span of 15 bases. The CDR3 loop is CASSLVSGGLNYGYTF. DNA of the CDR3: TGTGCCAGCAGTTTAGTGTCCGGGGGGCTCAACTATGGCTACACCTTC.

The CDR3 reads CASSLAGASGGLNTGELFF. Written as DNA, the CDR3 is TGCGCCAGCAGCTTGGCCGGGGCTAGCGGGGGCCTGAACACCGGGGAGCTGTTTTTT. The V and J genes are TRBV5-1 and TRBJ2-2; 10 nucleotides line up with TRBD2. Germline V gene lookup returns CDR1 SGHRS and CDR2 YFSETQ. The junction had 9 bases not matched to a gene; V was cut back by 0 bases and J by 1 base. CDR3 length: 19 amino acids.